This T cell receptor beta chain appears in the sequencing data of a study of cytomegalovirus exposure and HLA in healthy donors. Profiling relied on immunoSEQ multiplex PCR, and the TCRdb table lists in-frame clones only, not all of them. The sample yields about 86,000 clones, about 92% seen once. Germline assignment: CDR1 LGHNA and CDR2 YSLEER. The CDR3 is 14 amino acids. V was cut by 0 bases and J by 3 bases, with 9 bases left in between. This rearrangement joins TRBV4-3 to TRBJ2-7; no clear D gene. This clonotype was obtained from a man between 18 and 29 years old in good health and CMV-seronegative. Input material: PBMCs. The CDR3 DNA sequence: TGCGCCAGCAGCCAAGACACAGTCCACTACGAGCAGTACTTC. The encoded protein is CASSQDTVHYEQYF.